This paragraph covers one TCR beta chain sequence. Trimming left V 2 bases short and J 5 bases short, with 19 bases between. Per germline, CDR1 SGHRS and CDR2 YFSETQ. The CDR3 has 16 residues. The data derive from a study of blood T cell repertoires in COVID-19. Across the study: The United States, Italy and Spain were the sources of the acute and convalescent COVID-19 samples.

Method: immunoSEQ multiplex PCR; TCRdb's copy keeps in-frame clones and lacks some. The repertoire holds fewer than 130,000 clones, more than 70% seen once, with around 3.2% in the top ten. The chain uses TRBV5-1 and TRBJ1-1, with D maybe TRBD1 (6 bases). What was sequenced was peripheral blood. The sequence was obtained from a woman between 45 and 65 years old with acute or convalescent COVID-19. DNA for the CDR3: TGCGCCAGCAGCTTCGGGGCAGGGGCGCCCGGGACTGAAGCTTTCTTT. It codes for CASSFGAGAPGTEAFF.